The next 23 T cell receptor beta chains were all read from a single sample in a study of cytomegalovirus exposure and HLA in healthy donors. PCR used 60 Vbeta primers and 13 Jbeta primers. Generated by immunoSEQ multiplex PCR, the TCRdb table keeps only in-frame clones and is missing some. The sample lists some 140,000 clones, 80% occurring once. The sequenced sample consisted of PBMCs. These receptors were obtained from a man aged 25-45 years in good health.

V is TRBV27 and J is TRBJ2-6; a weak D match, TRBD2 (6 bases). The germline gives CDR1 MNHEY, CDR2 SMNVEV (reference sequence). This CDR3 is 17 amino acids long. V lost 6 bases and J lost 2, with 17 bases in between. In DNA form, the CDR3 reads TGTGCCAGCAGCCCCCTGGTTGGGGGGACTGGGGCCAACGTCCTGACTTTC. This sequence encodes CASSPLVGGTGANVLTF. The whole variable domain, remainder taken from reference TRBV27 and TRBJ2-6, is EAQVTQNPRYLITVTGKKLTVTCSQNMNHEYMSWYRQDPGLGLRQIYYSMNVEVTDKGDVPEGYKVSRKEKRNFPLILESPSPNQTSLYFCASSPLVGGTGANVLTFGAGSRLTVL.

This chain links TRBV30 with TRBJ1-2, with 9 bases identical to TRBD1. CDR1 and CDR2 (germline): GTSNPN, SVGIG (reference sequence). CDR3 size: 14 residues. V lost 2 bases, J lost 2 bases, and 3 bases stayed unmatched. The CDR3 loop reads CAWSPGTGNYGYTF. The DNA for the CDR3 is TGTGCCTGGAGTCCCGGGACAGGGAACTATGGCTACACCTTC.

The chain has TRBV27 and TRBJ2-5; 10 nucleotides match TRBD1. The end of the DNA fits TRBJ2-7 better, so the J call may be wrong. This CDR3 region has 15 residues. CDR1 is MNHEY and CDR2 is SMNVEV in the germline V gene (reference sequence). CDR3 in amino acids: CASSVGQGGSYEQYF. The CDR3 nucleotides are TGTGCCAGCAGTGTAGGACAGGGGGGGTCGTACGAGCAGTACTTC.

About this clone itself: Sequence at one end of the junction differs from germline and may be a read error. The chain links TRBV7-7 to TRBJ2-3, with 8 bases fitting TRBD2. The CDR3 spans 16 residues. Looked up from germline, CDR1 is SSHAT and CDR2 is FNYEAQ (reference sequence). The CDR3 nucleotides are TGTGCTAGCAGCCCCACTAGCGGTGCGAGCACAGATACGCAGTATTTT. Residues: CASSPTSGASTDTQYF.

The chain uses TRBV9 and TRBJ2-7; 13 bases are a match to TRBD2. CDR3 length: 14 amino acids. V lost 4 bases and J lost 5; bases outside the gene matches: 3. Germline V lookup: CDR1 SGDLS, CDR2 YYNGEE. CDR3 in amino acids: CASSSGLAGDEQYF. CDR3 nucleotides: TGTGCCAGCAGCTCTGGACTAGCGGGAGACGAGCAGTACTTC. The whole variable domain, filled in from reference TRBV9 and TRBJ2-7, reads DSGVTQTPKHLITATGQRVTLRCSPRSGDLSVYWYQQSLDQGLQFLIQYYNGEERAKGNILERFSAQQFPDLHSELNLSSLELGDSALYFCASSSGLAGDEQYFGPGTRLTVT.

The J gene is TRBJ2-5, the V gene TRBV12-5; TRBD2 aligns across 7 bases. The CDR3 totals 17 residues. The J segment lost 1 base and the V segment lost 1 base, leaving 9 bases of the junction unmatched. Germline CDR1 reads LGHNT; CDR2 reads FRNRAP. The DNA for the CDR3 is TGTGCTAGTGGTTTGGCGCGACTAGCTCCCACCCAAGAGACCCAGTACTTC. It translates to CASGLARLAPTQETQYF.

This clone showed up just once. The chain joins TRBV6-6 to TRBJ2-5, with 8 nucleotides matching TRBD1. Looked up from germline, CDR1 is MNHNY and CDR2 is SVGAGI (reference sequence). CDR3 length: 14 residues. V was clipped by 6 bases and J by 4 bases; unmatched bases: 7. The CDR3 here is CASRARQGRETQYF. CDR3 nucleotides: TGTGCCAGCAGAGCTCGACAGGGGAGAGAGACCCAGTACTTC.

CDR3 amino acids: CASSFVGGRDSNQPQHF. CDR3 nucleotide sequence: TGTGCCAGCAGTTTCGTAGGGGGACGCGATAGCAATCAGCCCCAGCATTTT. V is TRBV28 and J is TRBJ1-5; D may be TRBD1 (6 bases). From germline, CDR1 is MDHEN and CDR2 SYDVKM. V was shortened by 3 bases and J by 0 bases, with 15 bases between the two germline ends. The CDR3 extends over 17 amino acids.

This clone was detected only a few times. CDR3 nucleotides: TGCGCCAGCAGCCAAGAGGAGTCGGACAGGGGGCTTTACAATGAGCAGTTCTTC. Translation: CASSQEESDRGLYNEQFF. This chain uses TRBV4-1 with TRBJ2-1, with TRBD1 matching 11 bases. This CDR3 contains 18 residues. The germline CDR1 and CDR2 sequences are MGHRA and YSYEKL. After removal of 0 bases from V and 4 bases from J, the junction contained 8 bases not matched to a gene.

This clone turned up a few times. The V call is TRBV6-5, the J call TRBJ1-1; 7 bases match TRBD1. This CDR3 has 15 residues. J gave up 1 base and V 1 base, and 3 bases lay outside the gene matches. Germline CDR1 is MNHEY and CDR2 is SVGAGI. DNA of the CDR3: TGTGCCAGCAGTTACTACGGGACAGCGAACACTGAAGCTTTCTTT. Translation gives CASSYYGTANTEAFF.

This rearrangement joins TRBV7-9 to TRBJ2-3; the match to TRBD2 covers 11 bases. Germline V gene lookup returns CDR1 SEHNR and CDR2 FQNEAQ (reference sequence). The CDR3 is 14 residues long. Unmatched junction bases numbered 13, after V lost 6 bases and J lost 14 bases. The CDR3 DNA reads as TGTGCCAGCAGGTCGCTAGCGGGAGGCCTGGTGGCGTATTTT. Amino acid sequence: CASRSLAGGLVAYF.

This clone was counted at least ten times. This chain links TRBV7-2 with TRBJ1-5; 7 bases align to TRBD1. The germline V gene has CDR1 SGHTA and CDR2 FQGNSA. The CDR3 sequence is 13 residues long. With 3 bases clipped from V and 7 bases from J, the junction kept 3 bases outside the gene matches. The CDR3 DNA reads as TGTGCCAGCAGCTTCGACAGGGCCCAGCCCCAGCATTTT. Translation gives CASSFDRAQPQHF.

V and J are TRBV27 and TRBJ2-2; tentatively, D is TRBD2 (5 bases). Germline V gives CDR1 MNHEY, CDR2 SMNVEV (reference sequence). This CDR3 comprises 15 residues. The V and J ends lost 4 bases and 1 base respectively, with 10 bases between them. CDR3 nucleotides: TGTGCCAGCAGTTCTAGCAGTAGGAACACCGGGGAGCTGTTTTTT. This translates into CASSSSSRNTGELFF.

The V call is TRBV5-1, the J call TRBJ2-7, with 7 nucleotides matching TRBD2. V trimming: 3 bases; J trimming: 1 base; junction bases outside the gene matches: 1. This CDR3 is built from 13 residues. CDR1 and CDR2 (germline): SGHRS, YFSETQ. The CDR3 spells CASSSSGSYEQYF. Here the CDR3 DNA reads TGCGCCAGCAGCTCTAGCGGTTCCTACGAGCAGTACTTC. The complete variable domain, with remaining parts taken from reference TRBV5-1 and TRBJ2-7, reads KAGVTQTPRYLIKTRGQQVTLSCSPISGHRSVSWYQQTPGQGLQFLFEYFSETQRNKGNFPGRFSGRQFSNSRSEMNVSTLELGDSALYLCASSSSGSYEQYFGPGTRLTVT.

V is TRBV7-9 and J is TRBJ2-7; 8 bases agree with TRBD1. V was clipped by 3 bases and J by 7 bases; unmatched bases: 8. The germline V gene encodes CDR1 SEHNR and CDR2 FQNEAQ (reference sequence). This CDR3 comprises 14 residues. CDR3 DNA: TGTGCCAGCAGCTTCGTACAGGGGGTAGGTGAGCAGTACTTC. Its translation: CASSFVQGVGEQYF.

There are a few counts of this clone. J is TRBJ2-7 and V is TRBV7-2; weak D call: TRBD2 (5 bases). Trimming stripped 3 bases from V and 1 base from J, with 25 bases between. This CDR3 contains 19 residues. CDR1 is SGHTA and CDR2 is FQGNSA in the germline V gene. As DNA, the CDR3 is TGTGCCAGCAGCTTTGATAGACGGCCGCGGGCTTTGGGTTCCTACGAGCAGTACTTC. It is translated as CASSFDRRPRALGSYEQYF.

The rearrangement joins TRBV7-2 to TRBJ1-5; tentative D call: TRBD1 (6 bases). Deletions cut 5 bases from V and 7 bases from J, with 12 bases between. Germline V gene lookup returns CDR1 SGHTA and CDR2 FQGNSA. This CDR3 is 13 amino acids long. In DNA, the CDR3 is TGTGCCAGCAGCACACAGGGTTCCCAGCCCCAGCATTTT. Protein product: CASSTQGSQPQHF.

This chain connects TRBV10-3 to TRBJ2-1; 10 positions match TRBD2. The CDR3 loop spans 13 amino acids. V was clipped by 10 bases and J by 16 bases; unmatched bases: 16. Germline-derived CDR1 and CDR2 are ENHRY and SYGVKD. CDR3 loop: CATRLAGDDLAFF. DNA of the CDR3: TGTGCCACTCGCCTAGCGGGAGACGATCTTGCCTTCTTC.

This clone was seen a single time. This rearrangement joins TRBV5-1 to TRBJ1-4, with D hard to call. The CDR3 runs to 14 residues. The V end lost 0 bases, the J end lost 6 bases, and 9 bases lay between the germline ends. The germline V gene encodes CDR1 SGHRS and CDR2 YFSETQ. CDR3 DNA sequence: TGCGCCAGCAGCTTGGAAGGAGTAGATGAAAAACTGTTTTTT. This codes for CASSLEGVDEKLFF.

This clone was picked up one time. The chain combines TRBV7-8 with TRBJ1-2, with no clear D. The V gene's germline CDR1 is SGHVS and CDR2 FQNEAQ. V lost 4 bases, J lost 4 bases, and 13 bases lay in between. The CDR3 spans 14 residues. As DNA, the CDR3 is TGTGCCAGCAGCTCTACCACAGCCTCCTATGGCTACACCTTC. This encodes CASSSTTASYGYTF.

This chain joins TRBV13 and TRBJ2-5; a possible D gene is TRBD2 (6 bases). CDR1 and CDR2 (germline): PRHDT, FYEKMQ (reference sequence). V shed 4 bases and J shed 4 bases, with 19 bases lying between them. The CDR3 is 16 amino acids. The CDR3 region is CASSSQPGVRRETQYF. The CDR3 nucleotides read TGTGCCAGCAGCTCCCAACCGGGGGTCAGACGAGAGACCCAGTACTTC.

This chain joins TRBV2 and TRBJ2-7; maybe TRBD2 (6 bases). CDR1 is SNHLY, CDR2 FYNNEI, per germline. V shed 6 bases and J shed 3 bases, with 9 bases lying between them. The CDR3 runs to 12 residues. The CDR3: CASRGLGYEQYF. The CDR3, as DNA: TGTGCCAGCAGGGGACTTGGCTACGAGCAGTACTTC.

This chain joins TRBV27 and TRBJ1-1; tentative D call: TRBD1 (5 bases). V was cut by 3 bases and J by 0 bases, with 8 bases left in between. This CDR3 is built from 14 residues. The germline CDR1 and CDR2 sequences are MNHEY and SMNVEV (reference sequence). The CDR3 loop is CASSFQGMNTEAFF. The DNA for the CDR3 is TGTGCCAGCAGTTTCCAGGGCATGAACACTGAAGCTTTCTTT.